Each of the 20 T cell receptor beta chains below was sequenced from the same sample in a study of blood T cell repertoires in COVID-19. The data were produced by immunoSEQ multiplex PCR, yet TCRdb's version contains in-frame clones alone and is incomplete. The sample lists about 150,000 clones; about 80% were seen once. The sequenced sample was peripheral blood. These receptors originate from a man in his 70s with active or convalescent COVID-19.

CDR3 in amino acids: CASSTGQGPQETQYF. CDR3 bases: TGTGCCAGCAGTACCGGACAGGGACCCCAAGAGACCCAGTACTTC. This chain joins TRBV6-2 or TRBV6-3 and TRBJ2-5; 8 nucleotides match TRBD1. With V trimmed by 5 bases and J by 1 base, 6 bases remained unmatched. The CDR3 length is 15 residues. Germline V CDR1 and CDR2: MNHEY, SVGEGT.

The V and J genes are TRBV6-2 or TRBV6-3 and TRBJ1-2; 8 bases map to TRBD1. Trimming at V came to 5 bases and at J to 3 bases, leaving 2 bases not matched to a gene. The germline CDR1 and CDR2 sequences are MNHEY and SVGEGT. This CDR3 region has 13 residues. The CDR3 region has the DNA TGTGCCAGCAGTGACAGGGGCGACTATGGCTACACCTTC. Translated, it gives CASSDRGDYGYTF.

The rearrangement joins TRBV7-2 to TRBJ1-1, with D unclear. The CDR3 is 14 residues long. CDR1 SGHTA and CDR2 FQGNSA come from the germline V gene. The V end was cut by 5 bases, the J end by 2 bases, with 12 bases between. CDR3: CASSPGSANTEAFF. CDR3 DNA: TGTGCCAGCAGCCCGGGGAGTGCCAACACTGAAGCTTTCTTT.

The chain recombines TRBV6-5 with TRBJ1-1; a weak D match, TRBD1 (6 bases). This CDR3 has 15 amino acids. CDR1 is MNHEY and CDR2 is SVGAGI in the germline V gene. Deletions cut 2 bases from V and 1 base from J, with 11 bases between. The CDR3 DNA is TGTGCCAGCAGTTACCTCGGGACACCGAACACTGAAGCTTTCTTT. Protein: CASSYLGTPNTEAFF.

The V call is TRBV9, the J call TRBJ1-2; TRBD1 agrees at 7 bases. V lost 4 bases, J lost 8 bases, and 11 bases stayed unmatched. The CDR3 sequence is 14 residues long. Germline V gene data show CDR1 as SGDLS and CDR2 as YYNGEE. The CDR3: CASSSNLGQAGYTF. CDR3 in DNA: TGTGCCAGCAGCTCCAACCTTGGACAGGCAGGCTACACCTTC.

This clone was seen a single time. J is TRBJ1-1 and V is TRBV19; no firm D call. V was trimmed by 1 base and J by 5 bases, leaving 11 bases between them. The germline V gene encodes CDR1 LNHDA and CDR2 SQIVND (reference sequence). This CDR3 contains 14 residues. The CDR3 loop reads CASSIGGQRTEAFF. Here the CDR3 DNA reads TGTGCCAGTAGTATAGGAGGGCAGAGGACTGAAGCTTTCTTT. Supplemented by reference TRBV19 and TRBJ1-1, the full variable domain reads DGGITQSPKYLFRKEGQNVTLSCEQNLNHDAMYWYRQDPGQGLRLIYYSQIVNDFQKGDIAEGYSVSREKKESFPLTVTSAQKNPTAFYLCASSIGGQRTEAFFGQGTRLTVV.

Here the CDR3 DNA reads TGTGCCAGCAGCAAACGCGGCTCGGGGGGCCCGAACACCGGGGAGCTGTTTTTT. This encodes CASSKRGSGGPNTGELFF. The rearrangement joins TRBV7-9 to TRBJ2-2; a possible D gene is TRBD2 (7 bases). The CDR3 consists of 18 residues. The germline V and J ends were trimmed by 5 bases and 0 bases, with 19 bases remaining between them. The V gene's germline CDR1 is SEHNR and CDR2 FQNEAQ (reference sequence).

The rearrangement joins TRBV29-1 to TRBJ1-2; a weak D match, TRBD1 (6 bases). CDR1 and CDR2 (germline): SQVTM, ANQGSEA. V shed 5 bases and J shed 7 bases, with 14 bases lying between them. The CDR3 covers 12 residues. The CDR3 DNA is TGCAGCGTTCAAGCAGGGGTGCGTGGCTACACCTTC. As protein: CSVQAGVRGYTF. Full variable domain (missing parts from reference TRBV29-1 and TRBJ1-2): SAVISQKPSRDICQRGTSLTIQCQVDSQVTMMFWYRQQPGQSLTLIATANQGSEATYESGFVIDKFPISRPNLTFSTLTVSNMSPEDSSIYLCSVQAGVRGYTFGSGTRLTVV.

V is TRBV20-1 and J is TRBJ2-2; the D gene is possibly TRBD1 (5 bases). V lost 6 bases and J 6 bases, leaving 8 bases between the germline ends. The CDR3 is made up of 11 amino acids. Per the germline V gene, CDR1 is DFQATT and CDR2 is SNEGSKA (reference sequence). CDR3 DNA sequence: TGCAGTGCCCCAGGGTCCGGGGAGCTGTTTTTT. Its translation is CSAPGSGELFF.

The rearrangement uses TRBV28 and TRBJ2-2, with a tentative D call TRBD1 (6 bases). V lost 5 bases and J 5 bases, leaving 15 bases between the germline ends. CDR3 size: 15 residues. The germline V gene has CDR1 MDHEN and CDR2 SYDVKM. The CDR3 sequence: CASSAIQGDTGELFF. The DNA of the CDR3 is TGTGCCAGCAGTGCCATACAGGGTGATACCGGGGAGCTGTTTTTT.

The genes are TRBV28 and TRBJ2-2, with 8 nucleotides matching TRBD2. Germline V gene sequence: CDR1 MDHEN, CDR2 SYDVKM. V lost 4 bases and J lost 1; bases outside the gene matches: 2. This CDR3 has 15 residues. The CDR3 reads CASSSSGGNTGELFF. In nucleotides, the CDR3 is TGTGCCAGCAGTTCCAGCGGGGGGAACACCGGGGAGCTGTTTTTT.

This clone was counted between two and nine times. The rearrangement joins TRBV6-5 to TRBJ1-1; 10 bases match TRBD1. The CDR3 covers 14 residues. From germline, CDR1 is MNHEY and CDR2 SVGAGI. J was trimmed by 8 bases and V by 6 bases; bases with no gene match: 9. CDR3: CASRVTGGAGEAFF. Written as DNA, the CDR3 is TGTGCCAGCAGAGTGACAGGGGGCGCGGGAGAAGCTTTCTTT.

The chain recombines TRBV12-3 or TRBV12-4 with TRBJ2-3; a weak D match, TRBD2 (6 bases). V was cut by 10 bases and J by 1 base, with 12 bases left in between. The length of the CDR3 is 13 residues. The DNA for the CDR3 is TGTGCCACCCGGCGGGGCGGCACAGATACGCAGTATTTT. Amino acid sequence: CATRRGGTDTQYF.

The J gene is TRBJ1-1, the V gene TRBV19, with 7 bases that match TRBD1. The junction had 3 bases not matched to a gene; V was cut back by 1 base and J by 1 base. CDR1 and CDR2 from the germline V gene are LNHDA and SQIVND (reference sequence). The CDR3 sequence is 15 residues long. The CDR3 reads CASSIVGTANTEAFF. In DNA form, the CDR3 reads TGTGCCAGTAGTATAGTCGGGACAGCGAACACTGAAGCTTTCTTT.

This chain connects TRBV7-9 to TRBJ1-2; 9 bases line up with TRBD1. The germline V gene encodes CDR1 SEHNR and CDR2 FQNEAQ (reference sequence). CDR3 length: 14 amino acids. Unmatched junction bases numbered 4, after V lost 1 base and J lost 7 bases. The CDR3 region has the DNA TGTGCCAGCAGCTTAGGGACAGGGGTACTTGGCTACACCTTC. It yields the protein CASSLGTGVLGYTF.

The J gene is TRBJ2-7, the V gene TRBV19; 9 nucleotides align to TRBD2. The V gene end was trimmed by 3 bases and the J gene end by 3 bases; junction bases not matched to a gene: 6. Germline V gene data show CDR1 as LNHDA and CDR2 as SQIVND (reference sequence). The CDR3 runs 15 residues. The CDR3 loop is CASSIVAGEGYEQYF. CDR3 nucleotides: TGTGCCAGTAGTATTGTAGCGGGAGAAGGCTACGAGCAGTACTTC.

The genes are TRBV19 and TRBJ1-2, with D unclear. The CDR3 has 13 amino acids. V was shortened by 2 bases and J by 5 bases, with 9 bases between the two germline ends. From germline, CDR1 is LNHDA and CDR2 SQIVND (reference sequence). The chain's CDR3 is CASSIQWQYGYTF. The CDR3 nucleotides read TGTGCCAGTAGTATACAATGGCAGTATGGCTACACCTTC.

There are a few counts of this clone. The chain joins TRBV3-1 (or the pseudogene TRBV3-2) to TRBJ2-7; 7 bases match TRBD2. The germline V gene encodes CDR1 LGHDT and CDR2 YNNKEL (reference sequence). The junction had 7 bases not matched to a gene; V was cut back by 4 bases and J by 4 bases. The CDR3 length is 14 residues. The CDR3 is CASSLQRGSYEQYF. In DNA form, the CDR3 reads TGTGCCAGCAGCCTTCAGCGGGGTTCGTACGAGCAGTACTTC.

In this sample, this clone turned up once. The CDR3 region is CASSQATGAGSNQPQHF. CDR3 DNA sequence: TGCGCCAGCAGCCAGGCGACAGGGGCAGGGAGCAATCAGCCCCAGCATTTT. This chain uses TRBV4-3 with TRBJ1-5, with 8 bases identical to TRBD1. CDR1 LGHNA and CDR2 YSLEER come from the germline V gene. The CDR3 has 17 amino acids. V trimming: 3 bases; J trimming: 1 base; junction bases outside the gene matches: 8.

V gene TRBV19 combines with J gene TRBJ1-4; weak D call: TRBD1 (6 bases). Trimming took 6 bases from V and 5 from J, leaving 16 bases between them. This CDR3 contains 15 residues. Germline values: CDR1 LNHDA, CDR2 SQIVND (reference sequence). CDR3 in amino acids: CASRDRTATNEKLFF. CDR3 sequence (DNA): TGTGCCAGTAGAGATCGGACAGCGACGAATGAAAAACTGTTTTTT.